This TCR beta chain was sequenced for a study of Ad26.COV2.S vaccination and SARS-CoV-2 variants. Trimming removed 5 bases from V and 2 bases from J, with 19 bases in between. The V gene's germline CDR1 is WSHSY and CDR2 SAAADI. The CDR3 has 17 residues. Regarding treatment: 15 to 20 received Ad26.COV2.S at low or high dose, single or two shots; 5 received placebo; per-sample allocation not given. Day 63 after the first injection of vaccine or placebo was the sampling time. This clone came up once. Using immunoSEQ multiplex PCR, the repertoire was profiled, and TCRdb retains in-frame clones only, with some absent. The sample gives some 410,000 clones, 92% of which show up once; about 1.7% is in the top ten.

The chain is built from TRBV10-2 and TRBJ1-3; possibly TRBD1 for D (5 bases). The receptor was isolated from a person between 18 and 59 years old who received the Ad26.COV2.S COVID-19 vaccine or a placebo. The specimen comprised peripheral blood, sampled in a trial of Ad26.COV2.S vaccine versus placebo. As DNA, the CDR3 is TGCGCCAGCAGTTTGACAGCGGCGAAAGGTGCTGGAAACACCATATATTTT. It specifies CASSLTAAKGAGNTIYF.